Here is one T cell receptor (beta chain) with its context. What it recognizes is unknown. Assay: immunoSEQ multiplex PCR; the TCRdb copy retains only in-frame clones and omits some. The sample lists tens of thousands of clones; about 78% were seen once. This entry belongs to a study of OX40 agonist ivuxolimab in advanced cancers. Germline assignment: CDR1 SGHTA and CDR2 FQGNSA. The CDR3 is 15 amino acids. V shed 5 bases and J shed 3 bases, with 14 bases lying between them. Whole-study findings and limits: The 0.1-3.0 mg/kg partial responders had among the lowest clonal expansion. Among T cells, CD8+ cells averaged more expanded clones than CD4+ cells. At 0.1 to 3.0 mg/kg and by week 6, CD4+ and CD8+ T cells in the blood had expanded clonally.

This TCR derives from an adult with an advanced solid tumor such as melanoma, head and neck, liver or kidney cancer. The material sequenced was CD4+ or CD8+ T cells sorted from blood, taken in a trial of the OX40 agonist ivuxolimab. This chain links TRBV7-2 with TRBJ1-5, with D maybe TRBD1 (5 bases). The DNA for the CDR3 is TGTGCCAGCAGCCCTCGACAGAACCACAATCAGCCCCAGCATTTT. Amino acid sequence: CASSPRQNHNQPQHF.